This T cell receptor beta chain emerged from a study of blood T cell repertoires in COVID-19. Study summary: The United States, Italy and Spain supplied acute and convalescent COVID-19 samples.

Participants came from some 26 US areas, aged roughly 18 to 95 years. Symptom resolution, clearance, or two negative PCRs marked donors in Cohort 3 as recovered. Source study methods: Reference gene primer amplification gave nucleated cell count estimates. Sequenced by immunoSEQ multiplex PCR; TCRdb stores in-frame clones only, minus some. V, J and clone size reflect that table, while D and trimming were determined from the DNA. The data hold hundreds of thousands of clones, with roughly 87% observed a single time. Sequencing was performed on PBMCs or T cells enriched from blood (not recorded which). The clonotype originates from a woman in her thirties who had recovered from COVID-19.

CDR3 amino acids: CASSPLAGGRTDTQYF. As DNA, the CDR3 is TGTGCCAGCTCCCCTTTAGCGGGGGGGCGCACAGATACGCAGTATTTT. The J gene is TRBJ2-3, the V gene TRBV6-4; 11 bases line up with TRBD2. This CDR3 is built from 16 residues. Trimming cost V 8 bases and J 1 base; bases outside gene matches: 8. Germline V lookup: CDR1 MRHNA, CDR2 SNTAGT.